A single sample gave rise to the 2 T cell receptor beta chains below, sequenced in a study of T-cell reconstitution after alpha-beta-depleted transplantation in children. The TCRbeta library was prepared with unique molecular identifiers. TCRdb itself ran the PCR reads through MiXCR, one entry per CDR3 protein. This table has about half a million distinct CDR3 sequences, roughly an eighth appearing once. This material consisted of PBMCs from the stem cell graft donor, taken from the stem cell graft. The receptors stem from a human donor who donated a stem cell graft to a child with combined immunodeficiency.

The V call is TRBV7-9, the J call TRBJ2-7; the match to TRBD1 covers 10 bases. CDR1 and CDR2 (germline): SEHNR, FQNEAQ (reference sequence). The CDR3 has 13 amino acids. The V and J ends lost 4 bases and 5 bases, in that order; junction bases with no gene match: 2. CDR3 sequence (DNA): TGTGCCAGCAGCTACGGGACAGGGGACGAGCAGTACTTC. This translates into CASSYGTGDEQYF.

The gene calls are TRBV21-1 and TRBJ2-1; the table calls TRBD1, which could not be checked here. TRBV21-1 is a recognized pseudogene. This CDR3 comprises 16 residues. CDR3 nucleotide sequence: TGTGCCAGCAGCAAAGGGGGCAGCCCCGTACACAATGAGCAGTTCTTC. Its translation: CASSKGGSPVHNEQFF.